Here is one T cell receptor (beta chain) with its context. The study drew all its donors from Caucasian adults living in Nashville, Tennessee. Unsorted samples drew genomic DNA from roughly 88 million PBMCs. This table comes from immunoSEQ multiplex PCR, and its TCRdb copy is limited to in-frame clones, with some not included. This table has 450,000 to 600,000 clones, approximately 85% appearing once. The data originate from a study of shared clonotypes between healthy human individuals. As for the study in general: Samples came from a couple of female and a few male donors aged 18 to 49.

Germline V gene sequence: CDR1 SGHTA, CDR2 FQGTGA. Trimming shortened V by 1 base and J by 5 bases, and 14 bases separated the two germline ends. CDR3 length: 16 residues. This chain joins TRBV7-3 and TRBJ2-2, with TRBD2 as a possible D gene (5 bases). Input material: PBMCs. This sequence was found in a woman aged 35 to 49 in good health. Some clones in this sample may be carry-over from other donors' samples. Written as DNA, the CDR3 is TGTGCCAGCAGCTTAATGCCCGGGGTGGGGACCGGGGAGCTGTTTTTT. This sequence encodes CASSLMPGVGTGELFF.